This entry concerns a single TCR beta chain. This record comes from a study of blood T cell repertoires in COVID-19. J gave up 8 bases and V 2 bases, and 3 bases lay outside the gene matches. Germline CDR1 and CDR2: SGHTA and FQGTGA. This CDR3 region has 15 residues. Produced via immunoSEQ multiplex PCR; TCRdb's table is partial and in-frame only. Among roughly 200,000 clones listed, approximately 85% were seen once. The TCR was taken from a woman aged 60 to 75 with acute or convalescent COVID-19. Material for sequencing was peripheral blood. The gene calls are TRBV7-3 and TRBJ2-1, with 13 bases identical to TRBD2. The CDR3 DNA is TGTGCCAGCAGCTTAGGACTAGCGGGAGTCCATGAGCAGTTCTTC. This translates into CASSLGLAGVHEQFF.